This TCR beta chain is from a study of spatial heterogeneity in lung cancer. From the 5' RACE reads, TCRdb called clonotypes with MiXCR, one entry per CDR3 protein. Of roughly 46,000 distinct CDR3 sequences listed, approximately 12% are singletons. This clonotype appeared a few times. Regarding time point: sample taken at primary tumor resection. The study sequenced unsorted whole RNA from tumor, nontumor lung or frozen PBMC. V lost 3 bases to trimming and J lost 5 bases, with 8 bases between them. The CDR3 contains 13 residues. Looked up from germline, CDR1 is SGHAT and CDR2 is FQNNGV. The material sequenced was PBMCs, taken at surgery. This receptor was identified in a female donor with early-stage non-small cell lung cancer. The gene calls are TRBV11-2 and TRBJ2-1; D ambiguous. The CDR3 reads CASSLILHNEQFF. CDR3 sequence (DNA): TGTGCCAGCAGCTTGATTCTTCACAATGAGCAGTTCTTC.